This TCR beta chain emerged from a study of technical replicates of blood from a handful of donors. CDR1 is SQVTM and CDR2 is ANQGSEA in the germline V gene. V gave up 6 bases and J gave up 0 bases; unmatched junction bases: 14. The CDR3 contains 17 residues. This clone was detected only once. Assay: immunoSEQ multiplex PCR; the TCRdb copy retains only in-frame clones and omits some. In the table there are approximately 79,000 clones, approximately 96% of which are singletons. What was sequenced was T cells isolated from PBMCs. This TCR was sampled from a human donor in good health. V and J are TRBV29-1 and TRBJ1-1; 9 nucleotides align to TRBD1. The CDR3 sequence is CSVAGTGPLLMNTEAFF. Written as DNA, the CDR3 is TGCAGCGTCGCCGGGACAGGGCCTTTATTAATGAACACTGAAGCTTTCTTT. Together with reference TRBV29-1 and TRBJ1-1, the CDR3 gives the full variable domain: SAVISQKPSRDICQRGTSLTIQCQVDSQVTMMFWYRQQPGQSLTLIATANQGSEATYESGFVIDKFPISRPNLTFSTLTVSNMSPEDSSIYLCSVAGTGPLLMNTEAFFGQGTRLTVV.